Following are 10 T cell receptor beta chains from one sample sequenced in a study of Graves' ophthalmopathy and Graves' hyperthyroidism. The sequenced template was RNA, covering the TCR beta CDR3 region. A first-round RT-PCR used HTBI primers, followed by a second-round multiplex PCR. MiXCR, run by TCRdb on the multiplex PCR reads, gives a single entry per CDR3 protein. The table includes 580,000 or so distinct CDR3 sequences, under 45% detected once. The sequenced sample was peripheral blood or thyroid tissue (not recorded which). All receptors derive from an adult man with Graves' hyperthyroidism.

The CDR3 loop reads CASSLGRTPLHF. CDR3 in DNA: TGTGCCAGCAGTTTGGGGAGAACACCCCTCCACTTT. This chain connects TRBV28 to TRBJ1-6; D unclear. Looked up from germline, CDR1 is MDHEN and CDR2 is SYDVKM. V was clipped by 3 bases and J by 11 bases, with 8 bases between them. The CDR3 is 12 residues long.

This clonotype was seen a single time. A much bigger clone sits one base away, suggesting this may be a read error. The genes are TRBV5-1 and TRBJ2-7, with D perhaps TRBD1 (5 bases). The J call may be wrong; the DNA end is better matched by TRBJ2-1. The CDR3 runs to 15 residues. Germline-derived CDR1 and CDR2 are SGHRS and YFSETQ. The CDR3 DNA is TGCGCCAGCAGCGCTGGCCCCGACAGTTCCGTAGAGCAGTTCTTC. It encodes CASSAGPDSSVEQFF.

There are many counts of this clonotype. The chain is built from TRBV19 and TRBJ1-5; D perhaps matches TRBD1 (6 bases). The ends were cut back, 8 bases at V and 2 bases at J, with 7 bases in the middle. Germline CDR1 is LNHDA and CDR2 is SQIVND (reference sequence). The CDR3 sequence is 12 residues long. The CDR3 here is CASRTGNQPQHF. The DNA for the CDR3 is TGTGCCAGTCGGACAGGCAATCAGCCCCAGCATTTT.

With regard to this clonotype: A much larger clone differs by one base, so this may be a read error. This chain connects TRBV7-8 to TRBJ2-2, with TRBD2 identical over 13 bases. The CDR3 is 15 amino acids. Germline CDR1 reads SGHVS; CDR2 reads FQNEAQ. The CDR3 loop is CASTGTSGNTGELLF. The CDR3 bases are TGTGCCAGCACCGGGACTAGCGGGAACACCGGGGAGCTGCTTTTT.

This clonotype was picked up one time. A much more abundant neighbour one base away suggests this may be a read error. The conserved closing phenylalanine or tryptophan is absent in this CDR3, likely reflecting a read error. The rearrangement joins TRBV12-3 or TRBV12-4 to TRBJ1-1; no reliable D call. The V and J ends lost 5 bases and 4 bases respectively, with 8 bases between them. This CDR3 contains 12 residues. The CDR3 protein is CASSNLGTEAFL. As DNA, the CDR3 is TGTGCCAGCAGTAACCTCGGCACTGAAGCTTTCCTT.

This clonotype was found many times. The V gene is TRBV5-1, the J gene TRBJ1-4, with D uncertain. The germline V and J ends were trimmed by 2 bases and 0 bases, with 2 bases remaining between them. The CDR3 totals 13 residues. Germline CDR1 is SGHRS and CDR2 is YFSETQ. The CDR3: CASSFATNEKLFF. The CDR3 region has the DNA TGCGCCAGCAGCTTTGCAACTAATGAAAAACTGTTTTTT.

This clonotype was recorded at least ten times. The chain couples TRBV19 to TRBJ1-2; tentative D call: TRBD1 (5 bases). This CDR3 comprises 13 residues. V lost 7 bases, J lost 4 bases, and 13 bases lay in between. In germline, CDR1 is LNHDA, CDR2 SQIVND (reference sequence). The DNA for the CDR3 is TGTGCCAGTAATCGGGACGGGAGCTATGGCTACACCTTC. Encoded protein: CASNRDGSYGYTF.

The V gene is TRBV7-9, the J gene TRBJ2-7; no clear D gene. The J call may be in error: the DNA end matches TRBJ2-1 better. CDR1 is SEHNR and CDR2 is FQNEAQ in the germline V gene (reference sequence). The CDR3 covers 18 residues. The CDR3 DNA reads as TGTGCCAGCAGCCAAGTGGCGGTTGGCAGCCAGATTTACAATGAGCAGTTCTTC. It yields the protein CASSQVAVGSQIYNEQFF.

The chain employs TRBV25-1 and TRBJ2-7; D tentatively fits TRBD1 or TRBD2 (6 bases each). Germline CDR1 and CDR2: MGHDK and SYGVNS. V dropped 8 bases and J dropped 6 bases, with 17 bases sitting between them. The CDR3 runs 13 residues. The CDR3 here is CASSIRGRFEQYF. For the CDR3, the DNA is TGTGCCAGCTCTATTCGGGGGCGGTTCGAGCAGTACTTC.

J is TRBJ2-1 and V is TRBV7-6; tentative D call: TRBD1 (6 bases). There are 14 residues in the CDR3. V was cut by 2 bases and J by 8 bases, with 13 bases left in between. CDR1 SGHVS and CDR2 FNYEAQ come from the germline V gene. In nucleotides, the CDR3 is TGTGCCAGCAGCTTAAACCAGGGGTTTTATGAGCAGTTCTTC. Its translation: CASSLNQGFYEQFF.